The sequence of this T cell receptor (beta chain) was determined in a study of blood T cell repertoires in COVID-19 (dated by TCRdb to the early 2020s). Some background on the complete study: Samples from collaborators originated in the United States, Italy and Spain and spanned both the acute and convalescent phases of COVID-19. The material from the prospective study consisted of cDNA or gDNA derived from T cells, B-cell-depleted T cells, or PBMCs. Subjects who had been exposed to COVID-19, were actively infected with it, or had recovered from it provided the deeply sampled blood TCRbeta repertoires that made up the dataset. The repertoires were released in a freely available public database intended as a resource for research on the immune response to SARS-CoV-2. Samples were obtained from the ongoing ImmuneRACE study (first 160 participants) and from about 1,300 subjects provided by 6 global collaborators. Sample metadata almost always included a de-identified subject ID, COVID-19 status, age in years and sex. HLA class I and class II types, where available, came from metadata supplied by the sample provider rather than from assay-based typing.

CDR1 SGDLS and CDR2 YYNGEE are derived from the germline V gene. At the junction V is shortened by 3 bases and J by 9 bases; bases outside the gene matches: 15. The CDR3 sequence holds 16 residues, the cysteine and phenylalanine included. Of the read, only the CDR3 DNA is kept; its 48 bases are in frame from base 1. Collaborating institutions collected whole blood in K2EDTA tubes following their own protocols. For TCRbeta analysis, collaborator samples were shipped as frozen whole blood, as isolated PBMCs, or as DNA extracted from either sample type. The study at large found these results: The amount of clinical and demographic metadata varied by source and participant and was provided uncurated.

A word on this clone: The specificity of this receptor is unknown. Within one base of it there is no much larger clone, and no base qualities were kept.

TCRbeta CDR3 regions were amplified from genomic DNA by means of the immunoSEQ Assay, a bias-controlled multiplex PCR. In the paper's pipeline: The number of nucleated cells in each sample was estimated by amplification of reference gene primers within the assay. To quantify the absolute abundance of each unique TCRbeta CDR3 rearrangement, sequence reads were collapsed and filtered. For each sample, productive Simpson clonality was calculated by taking the square root of Simpson's diversity index across productive rearrangements. Imported from immuneACCESS, the table was reduced by TCRdb to in-frame sequences with V and J called. These copies leave out some clones; in studies compared against another copy, an unresolved V gene accounts for under half, and the cause of the remainder is not known. V and J calls and clone size are as listed in that table; D and trimming were resolved from the DNA. This sample has approximately 130,000 clones in its table, and about 76% of those were observed once. Roughly 20% of the sample rests with the top ten.

Material for sequencing was peripheral blood. The rearranged segments are TRBV9 and TRBJ1-5; TRBD1 aligns with 7 central bases. This TCR was sampled from a man at least 80 years old with acute or convalescent COVID-19. The sequenced DNA: TGTGCCAGCAGCGATTCCCCCCCCGACAGGGTTTCGCCCCAGCATTTT. It codes for CASSDSPPDRVSPQHF.